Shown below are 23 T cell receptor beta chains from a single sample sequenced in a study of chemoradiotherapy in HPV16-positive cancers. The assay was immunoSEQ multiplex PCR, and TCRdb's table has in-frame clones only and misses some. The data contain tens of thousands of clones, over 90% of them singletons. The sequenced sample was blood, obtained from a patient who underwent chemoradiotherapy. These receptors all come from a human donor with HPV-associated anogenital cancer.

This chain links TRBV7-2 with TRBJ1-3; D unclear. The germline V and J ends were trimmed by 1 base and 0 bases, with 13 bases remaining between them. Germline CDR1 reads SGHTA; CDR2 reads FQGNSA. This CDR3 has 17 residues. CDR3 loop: CASSLGLQINSGNTIYF. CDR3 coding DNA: TGTGCCAGCAGCTTAGGACTTCAGATCAACTCTGGAAACACCATATATTTT.

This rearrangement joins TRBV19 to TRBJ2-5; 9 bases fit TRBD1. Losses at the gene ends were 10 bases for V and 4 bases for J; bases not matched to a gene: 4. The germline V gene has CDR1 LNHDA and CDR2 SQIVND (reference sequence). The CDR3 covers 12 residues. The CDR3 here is CATDRGGETQYF. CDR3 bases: TGTGCCACCGACAGGGGGGGAGAGACCCAGTACTTC.

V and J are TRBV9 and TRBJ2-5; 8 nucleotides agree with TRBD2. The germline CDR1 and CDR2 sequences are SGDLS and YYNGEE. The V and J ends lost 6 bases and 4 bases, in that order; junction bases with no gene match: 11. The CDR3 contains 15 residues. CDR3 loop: CASTYTGGVGETQYF. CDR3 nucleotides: TGTGCCAGCACCTATACCGGGGGGGTCGGAGAGACCCAGTACTTC.

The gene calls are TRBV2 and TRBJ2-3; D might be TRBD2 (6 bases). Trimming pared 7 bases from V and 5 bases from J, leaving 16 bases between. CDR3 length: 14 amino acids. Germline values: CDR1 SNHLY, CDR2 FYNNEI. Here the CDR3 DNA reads TGTGCCAGCAAGCAGTCCTGGGGGGTAGATACGCAGTATTTT. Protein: CASKQSWGVDTQYF.

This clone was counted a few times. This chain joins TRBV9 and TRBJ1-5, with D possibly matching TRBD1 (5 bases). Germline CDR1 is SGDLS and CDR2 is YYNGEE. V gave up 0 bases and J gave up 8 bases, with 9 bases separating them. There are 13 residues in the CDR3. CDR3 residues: CASSVGAGEPQHF. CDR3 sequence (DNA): TGTGCCAGCAGCGTAGGTGCGGGGGAGCCCCAGCATTTT.

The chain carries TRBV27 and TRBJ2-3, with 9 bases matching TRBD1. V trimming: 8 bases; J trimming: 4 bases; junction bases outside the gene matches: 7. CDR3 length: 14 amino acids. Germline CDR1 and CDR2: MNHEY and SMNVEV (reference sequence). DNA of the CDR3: TGTGCCAGCGGAGACAGGGGGAGGTCAGATACGCAGTATTTT. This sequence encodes CASGDRGRSDTQYF.

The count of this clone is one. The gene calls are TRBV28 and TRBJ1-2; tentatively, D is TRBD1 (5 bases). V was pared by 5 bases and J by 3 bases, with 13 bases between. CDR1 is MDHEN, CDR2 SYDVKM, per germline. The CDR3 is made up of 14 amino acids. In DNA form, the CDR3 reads TGTGCCAGCAGTGATCTGGGGGTAGACTATGGCTACACCTTC. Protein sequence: CASSDLGVDYGYTF.

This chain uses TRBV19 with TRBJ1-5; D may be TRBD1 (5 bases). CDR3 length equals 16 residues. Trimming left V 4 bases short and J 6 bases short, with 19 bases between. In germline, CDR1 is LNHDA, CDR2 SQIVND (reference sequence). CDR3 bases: TGTGCCAGTAGTAAATCTTCCGGCAGGGCGGGTCAGCCCCAGCATTTT. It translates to CASSKSSGRAGQPQHF. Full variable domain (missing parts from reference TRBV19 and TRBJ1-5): DGGITQSPKYLFRKEGQNVTLSCEQNLNHDAMYWYRQDPGQGLRLIYYSQIVNDFQKGDIAEGYSVSREKKESFPLTVTSAQKNPTAFYLCASSKSSGRAGQPQHFGDGTRLSIL.

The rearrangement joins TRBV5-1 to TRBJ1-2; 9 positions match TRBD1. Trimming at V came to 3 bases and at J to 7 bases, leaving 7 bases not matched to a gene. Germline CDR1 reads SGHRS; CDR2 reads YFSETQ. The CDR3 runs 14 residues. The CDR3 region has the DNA TGCGCCAGCAGCTCGGCGGGACAGGGCGGTGGCTACACCTTC. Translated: CASSSAGQGGGYTF.

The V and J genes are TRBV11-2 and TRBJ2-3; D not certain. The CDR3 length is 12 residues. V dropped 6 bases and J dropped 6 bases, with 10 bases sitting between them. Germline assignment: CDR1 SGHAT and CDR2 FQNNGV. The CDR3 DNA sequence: TGTGCCAGCAGTCGGACCTTGGATACGCAGTATTTT. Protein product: CASSRTLDTQYF.

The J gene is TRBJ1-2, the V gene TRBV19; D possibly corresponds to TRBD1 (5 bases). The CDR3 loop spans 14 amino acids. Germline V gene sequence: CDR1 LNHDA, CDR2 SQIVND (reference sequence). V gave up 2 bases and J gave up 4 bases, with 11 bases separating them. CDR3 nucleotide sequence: TGTGCCAGTAGTATAATCGGGACGTCCTATGGCTACACCTTC. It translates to CASSIIGTSYGYTF.

CDR3 loop: CASTFSGRGADTQYF. CDR3 bases: TGTGCCAGCACATTTAGCGGGAGGGGGGCAGATACGCAGTATTTT. The chain combines TRBV27 with TRBJ2-3, with 11 bases matching TRBD2. The ends lost 7 bases at V and 4 bases at J; junction bases unmatched: 7. Germline CDR1 MNHEY, CDR2 SMNVEV (reference sequence). CDR3 length: 15 amino acids.

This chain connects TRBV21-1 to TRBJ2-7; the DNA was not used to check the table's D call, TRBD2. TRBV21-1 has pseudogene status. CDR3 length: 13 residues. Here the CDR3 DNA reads TGTGCCAGCAGCAACAACCGGGCCTACGAGCAGTACTTC. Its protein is CASSNNRAYEQYF.

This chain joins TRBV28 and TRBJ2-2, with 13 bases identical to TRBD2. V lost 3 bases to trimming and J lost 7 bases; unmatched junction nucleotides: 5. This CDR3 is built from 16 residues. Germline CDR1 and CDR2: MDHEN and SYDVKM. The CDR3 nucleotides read TGTGCCAGCAGTTTTACTAGCGGGGGGGCCTACGGGGAGCTGTTTTTT. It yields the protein CASSFTSGGAYGELFF.

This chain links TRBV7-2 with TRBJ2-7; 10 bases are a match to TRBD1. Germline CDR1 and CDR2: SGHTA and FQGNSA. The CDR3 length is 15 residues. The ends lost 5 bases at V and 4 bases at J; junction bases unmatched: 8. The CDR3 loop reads CASSRDRGAPYEQYF. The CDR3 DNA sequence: TGTGCCAGCAGCAGGGACAGGGGCGCCCCATACGAGCAGTACTTC.

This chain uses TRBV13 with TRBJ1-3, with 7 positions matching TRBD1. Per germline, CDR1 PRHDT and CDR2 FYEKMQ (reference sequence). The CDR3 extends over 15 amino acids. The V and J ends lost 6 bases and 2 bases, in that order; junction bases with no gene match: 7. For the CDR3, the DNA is TGTGCCAGCAGTCGCACAGGGGTTCCTGGAAACACCATATATTTT. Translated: CASSRTGVPGNTIYF.

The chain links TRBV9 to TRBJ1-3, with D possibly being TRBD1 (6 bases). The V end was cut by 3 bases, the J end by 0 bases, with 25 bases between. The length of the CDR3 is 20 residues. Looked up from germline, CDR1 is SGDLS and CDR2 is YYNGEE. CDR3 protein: CASSEREKGNRADSGNTIYF. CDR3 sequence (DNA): TGTGCCAGCAGCGAGAGAGAAAAAGGGAACAGGGCAGACTCTGGAAACACCATATATTTT.

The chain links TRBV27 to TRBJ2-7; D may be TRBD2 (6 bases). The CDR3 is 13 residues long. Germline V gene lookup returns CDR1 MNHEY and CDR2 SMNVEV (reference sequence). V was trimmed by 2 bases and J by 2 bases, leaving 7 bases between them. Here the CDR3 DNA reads TGTGCCAGCAGTTTAAGGGAGGCCTACGAGCAGTACTTC. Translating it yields CASSLREAYEQYF.

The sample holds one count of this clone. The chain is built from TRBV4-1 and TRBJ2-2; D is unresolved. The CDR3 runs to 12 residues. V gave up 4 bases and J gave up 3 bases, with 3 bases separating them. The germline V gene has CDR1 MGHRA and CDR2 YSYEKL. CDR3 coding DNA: TGCGCCAGCAGCCCCCACACCGGGGAGCTGTTTTTT. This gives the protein CASSPHTGELFF.

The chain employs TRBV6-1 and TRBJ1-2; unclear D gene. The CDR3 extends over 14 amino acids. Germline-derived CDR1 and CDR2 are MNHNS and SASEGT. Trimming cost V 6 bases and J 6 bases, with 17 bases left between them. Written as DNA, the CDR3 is TGTGCCAGCAGCCGCCGAAACAGTGGCGATGGCTACACCTTC. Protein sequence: CASSRRNSGDGYTF.

As DNA, the CDR3 is TGTGCCAGCAGTGGGGATCCTTACCGCAATCAGCCCCAGCATTTT. Protein: CASSGDPYRNQPQHF. The chain joins TRBV6-1 to TRBJ1-5; D is undetermined. The CDR3 spans 15 residues. Germline lookup yields CDR1 MNHNS and CDR2 SASEGT. Trimming took off 4 bases at V and 2 bases at J, with 12 bases between the two ends.

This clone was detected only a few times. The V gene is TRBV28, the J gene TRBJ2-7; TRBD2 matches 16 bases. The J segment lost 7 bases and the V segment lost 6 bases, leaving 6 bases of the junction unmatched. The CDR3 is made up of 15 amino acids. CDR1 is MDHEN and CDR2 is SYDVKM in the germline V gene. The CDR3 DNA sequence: TGTGCCAGCAGCCAAGGGACTAGCGGGAGGGATGAGCAGTACTTC. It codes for CASSQGTSGRDEQYF.

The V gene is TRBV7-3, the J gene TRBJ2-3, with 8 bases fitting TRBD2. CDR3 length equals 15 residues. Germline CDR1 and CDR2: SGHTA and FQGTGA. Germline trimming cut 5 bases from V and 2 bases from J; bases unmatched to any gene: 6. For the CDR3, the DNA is TGTGCCAGCAGCCGCCGGGGGGGGACCACAGATACGCAGTATTTT. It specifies CASSRRGGTTDTQYF. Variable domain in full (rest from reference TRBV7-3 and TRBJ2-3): GAGVSQTPSNKVTEKGKYVELRCDPISGHTALYWYRQSLGQGPEFLIYFQGTGAADDSGLPNDRFFAVRPEGSVSTLKIQRTERGDSAVYLCASSRRGGTTDTQYFGPGTRLTVL.